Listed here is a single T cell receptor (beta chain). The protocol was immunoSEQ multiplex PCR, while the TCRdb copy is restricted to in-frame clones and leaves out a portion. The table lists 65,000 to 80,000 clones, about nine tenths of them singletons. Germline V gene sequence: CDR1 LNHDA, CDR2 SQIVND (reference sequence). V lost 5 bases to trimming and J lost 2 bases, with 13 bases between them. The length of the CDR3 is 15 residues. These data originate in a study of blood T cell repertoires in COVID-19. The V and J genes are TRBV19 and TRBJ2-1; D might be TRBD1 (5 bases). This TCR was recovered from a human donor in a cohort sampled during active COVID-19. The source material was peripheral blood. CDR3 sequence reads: CASSLARAPYNEQFF. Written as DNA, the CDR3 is TGTGCCAGTAGTCTTGCCAGGGCCCCCTACAATGAGCAGTTCTTC.